The present entry profiles one T cell receptor beta chain with its context. As yet, its antigen is unknown. V shed 3 bases and J shed 2 bases, with 14 bases lying between them. Germline CDR1 is MNHEY and CDR2 is SMNVEV (reference sequence). The CDR3 is 15 residues long. The data belong to a study of T cell responses to AZD1222 COVID-19 vaccine. Study conclusions and caveats: In the spike-specific TCR repertoire, nearly half reportedly target unmutated variant regions.

The assay was immunoSEQ multiplex PCR, and TCRdb's table has in-frame clones only and misses some. This table holds about 260,000 clones, just over 90% found once. The specimen comprised peripheral blood, sampled on day 0 of AZD1222 vaccination. This chain uses TRBV27 with TRBJ2-7; D may match TRBD1 or TRBD2 (5 bases each). The receptor was isolated from an adult in good health. The CDR3 loop reads CASSFQAGAAYEQYF. The CDR3 region has the DNA TGTGCCAGCAGTTTCCAAGCCGGGGCTGCCTACGAGCAGTACTTC.